This TCR beta chain was recovered during a study of blood T cell repertoires in COVID-19. The overall study: Some COVID-19 samples were acute and others convalescent; all came from the United States, Italy and Spain.

Under the authors' procedure: Estimated nucleated cell counts came from reference gene primer amplification. Generated by immunoSEQ multiplex PCR, the TCRdb table keeps only in-frame clones and is missing some. From that table come the V and J calls and clone size; the DNA was used to work out D and trimming. This sample has roughly 150,000 clones; around 80% occur once, and the top ten carry 9.5% to 12%. This TCR was sampled from a man aged 55-75 years with active or convalescent COVID-19. The sample comprised peripheral blood.

This CDR3 reads CASSPGTENYNSPLHF. In DNA form, the CDR3 reads TGTGCCAGCAGCCCCGGGACAGAAAACTATAATTCACCCCTCCACTTT. The chain combines TRBV7-9 with TRBJ1-6, with 7 bases aligning to TRBD1. V was clipped by 5 bases and J by 3 bases; unmatched bases: 7. The CDR3 has 16 residues. Germline V gives CDR1 SEHNR, CDR2 FQNEAQ (reference sequence).